This is a list of T cell receptor beta chains from one sample in a study of shared clonotypes between healthy human individuals. Sequencing was performed with immunoSEQ multiplex PCR; in TCRdb, only in-frame clones are kept and a portion is missing. The table shows about 1 million clones, with about 75% occurring only once. Sequencing was done on a sample of memory CD4+ T cells sorted from blood. These receptors were collected from a man in his late teens or twenties in good health. Both conserved end residues are part of each CDR3. D genes are given only for firm matches. A clone size is listed for some rows: how often the clone was seen (once, few, many), or a class if it is expanded.

CDR3aa,CDR3nt,d_gene,abundance,v_gene,j_gene
CASSARPGLAAYEQYF,TGCGCCAGCAGCGCCAGACCGGGACTAGCGGCTTACGAGCAGTACTTC,TRBD2,NA,TRBV10-2,TRBJ2-7
CASSAPSEGNTIYF,TGTGCCAGCAGTGCCCCCTCAGAGGGAAACACCATATATTTT,NA,NA,TRBV28,TRBJ1-3
CASSERGFSNQPQHF,TGTGCTAGCAGTGAGAGGGGATTCAGCAATCAGCCCCAGCATTTT,NA,NA,TRBV7-7,TRBJ1-5
CASSAKGDGTRAEQYF,TGTGCCAGCAGTGCTAAGGGGGACGGTACTAGGGCCGAGCAGTACTTC,NA,NA,TRBV6-4,TRBJ2-7
CASSLEAGPHYEQYF,TGTGCCAGCAGCTTAGAAGCGGGACCTCACTACGAGCAGTACTTC,TRBD2,once,TRBV7-3,TRBJ2-7
CASRFPGQGSGGYTF,TGTGCCAGCAGGTTCCCGGGACAGGGTTCCGGTGGCTACACCTTC,TRBD1,NA,TRBV5-6,TRBJ1-2
CASSPSGTKSKNIQYF,TGTGCCAGCAGTCCTAGCGGGACGAAGTCCAAAAACATTCAGTACTTC,TRBD2,NA,TRBV28,TRBJ2-4
CASSGYKNTGELFF,TGTGCCAGCAGTGGATACAAGAACACCGGGGAGCTGTTTTTT,NA,NA,TRBV6-1,TRBJ2-2
CASSRRIGSTGANVLTF,TGTGCCAGCAGCCGGAGGATAGGGAGTACTGGGGCCAACGTCCTGACTTTC,NA,NA,TRBV11-2,TRBJ2-6
CASSPGTQRRYTF,TGTGCCAGCAGCCCCGGGACTCAAAGGCGCTACACCTTC,NA,once,TRBV6-6,TRBJ1-2
CASSLGVGQGAADTEAFF,TGTGCCAGCAGCTTAGGGGTGGGACAGGGGGCAGCGGACACTGAAGCTTTCTTT,TRBD1,NA,TRBV7-8,TRBJ1-1
CASRPGSTSYEQYF,TGTGCCAGTAGGCCGGGGTCTACCTCCTACGAGCAGTACTTC,NA,NA,TRBV19,TRBJ2-7
CATSRVSSTNEKLFF,TGTGCCACCAGCAGAGTGAGTTCAACTAATGAAAAACTGTTTTTT,NA,NA,TRBV15,TRBJ1-4
CASSQQGQETQYF,TGTGCCAGCAGCCAACAGGGGCAAGAGACCCAGTACTTC,TRBD1,NA,TRBV7-9,TRBJ2-5
CASSLDGLTNEKLFF,TGCGCCAGCAGCTTGGATGGGCTCACTAATGAAAAACTGTTTTTT,NA,NA,TRBV5-1,TRBJ1-4
CASTEVPNEKLFF,TGCGCCAGCACGGAGGTCCCTAATGAAAAACTGTTTTTT,NA,few,TRBV5-1,TRBJ1-4
CASSIMRVASNQPQHF,TGTGCCAGTAGTATAATGCGGGTTGCTAGCAATCAGCCCCAGCATTTT,NA,NA,TRBV19,TRBJ1-5
CASSPDLAGNTIYF,TGTGCCAGCTCACCCGACTTGGCTGGAAACACCATATATTTT,NA,NA,TRBV18,TRBJ1-3
CASSPNVINQPQHF,TGTGCCAGCTCACCAAATGTGATCAATCAGCCCCAGCATTTT,NA,NA,TRBV18,TRBJ1-5
CASSFSGQGGTEAFF,TGTGCCAGTAGCTTCAGCGGACAGGGCGGCACTGAAGCTTTCTTT,TRBD1,NA,TRBV19,TRBJ1-1
CAIGPDPYNEQFF,TGTGCCATCGGCCCGGACCCCTACAATGAGCAGTTCTTC,NA,NA,TRBV10-3,TRBJ2-1
CASSSQDISYNSPLHF,TGTGCCAGCAGCTCGCAGGACATCTCCTATAATTCACCCCTCCACTTT,NA,NA,TRBV7-9,TRBJ1-6
CASSVDGKNSPLHF,TGTGCCAGCTCCGTGGACGGGAAAAATTCACCCCTCCACTTT,NA,once,TRBV18,TRBJ1-6
CASSETIPNTQYF,TGCGCCAGCAGTGAGACGATTCCGAATACGCAGTATTTT,NA,once,TRBV10-1,TRBJ2-3
CASSIWVGREGYTF,TGTGCCAGTAGTATCTGGGTGGGGCGCGAGGGCTACACCTTC,NA,NA,TRBV19,TRBJ1-2
CASTGTANTEAFF,TGTGCCAGCACCGGGACGGCGAACACTGAAGCTTTCTTT,NA,NA,TRBV2,TRBJ1-1
CASSPVDRGNQPQHF,TGTGCCAGCAGTCCCGTAGACCGAGGCAATCAGCCCCAGCATTTT,NA,NA,TRBV27,TRBJ1-5
CASSRQNSLLHF,TGTGCCAGTAGTCGACAGAATTCACTCCTCCACTTT,NA,NA,TRBV19,TRBJ1-6
CASLSGPLTGELFF,TGTGCCAGTCTCTCCGGGCCCTTGACCGGGGAGCTGTTTTTT,NA,NA,TRBV6-1,TRBJ2-2
CSVEGTGTYGYTF,TGCAGCGTTGAAGGGACAGGGACCTATGGCTACACCTTC,TRBD1,NA,TRBV29-1,TRBJ1-2
CAISEPRTGLIKSGETQYF,TGTGCCATCAGTGAACCCAGGACAGGGTTGATCAAATCGGGAGAGACCCAGTACTTC,TRBD1,NA,TRBV10-3,TRBJ2-5
CASSLAVRGETQYF,TGCGCCAGCAGCTTGGCAGTGAGAGGTGAGACCCAGTACTTC,NA,NA,TRBV5-1,TRBJ2-5
CASSFLLRGSGEQYF,TGCGCCAGCAGCTTCCTTTTACGCGGGAGTGGCGAGCAGTACTTC,TRBD2,NA,TRBV5-1,TRBJ2-7
CASSSGTSGFYNEQFF,TGTGCCAGCAGCTCGGGGACTAGCGGATTCTACAATGAGCAGTTCTTC,TRBD2,NA,TRBV11-3,TRBJ2-1
CASSLVGTSGGRYNEQFF,TGTGCCAGCAGCTTAGTGGGGACTAGCGGGGGAAGATACAATGAGCAGTTCTTC,TRBD2,NA,TRBV11-2,TRBJ2-1
CASTTGAGTGTDTQYF,TGCGCCAGCACCACAGGGGCGGGGACAGGCACAGATACGCAGTATTTT,NA,NA,TRBV5-1,TRBJ2-3
CASVRGAGTGELFF,TGTGCCAGTGTGCGGGGGGCCGGCACCGGGGAGCTGTTTTTT,TRBD2,once,TRBV6-1,TRBJ2-2
CASSEDGRIPSYEQYF,TGTGCCAGCAGTGAAGACGGGCGGATTCCTTCCTACGAGCAGTACTTC,NA,few,TRBV6-1,TRBJ2-7
CASSPLPGETQYF,TGCGCCAGCAGCCCTCTCCCCGGAGAGACCCAGTACTTC,NA,NA,TRBV4-3,TRBJ2-5
CASTGQGRSYEQYF,TGTGCCAGCACAGGACAGGGAAGATCCTACGAGCAGTACTTC,TRBD1,few,TRBV6-1,TRBJ2-7
CASSWTATNEKLFF,TGTGCCAGCAGCTGGACAGCAACTAATGAAAAACTGTTTTTT,NA,NA,TRBV7-6,TRBJ1-4
CASSRAPGWYEQYF,TGTGCCAGCAGCCGGGCCCCAGGGTGGTACGAGCAGTACTTC,NA,many,TRBV5-8,TRBJ2-7